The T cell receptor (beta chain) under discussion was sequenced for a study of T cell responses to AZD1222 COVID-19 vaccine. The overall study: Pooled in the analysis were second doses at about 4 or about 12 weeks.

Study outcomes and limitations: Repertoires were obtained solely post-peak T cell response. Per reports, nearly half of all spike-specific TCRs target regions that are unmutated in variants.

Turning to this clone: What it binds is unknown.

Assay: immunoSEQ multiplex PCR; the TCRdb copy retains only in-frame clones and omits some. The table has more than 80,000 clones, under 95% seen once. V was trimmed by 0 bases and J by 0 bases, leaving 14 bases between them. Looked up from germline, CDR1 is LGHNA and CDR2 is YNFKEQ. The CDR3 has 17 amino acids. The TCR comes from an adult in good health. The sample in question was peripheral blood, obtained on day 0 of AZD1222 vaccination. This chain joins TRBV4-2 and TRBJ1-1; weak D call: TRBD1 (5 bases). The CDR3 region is CASSQEIDGGLNTEAFF. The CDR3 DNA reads TGTGCCAGCAGCCAAGAGATTGATGGGGGTTTGAACACTGAAGCTTTCTTT.